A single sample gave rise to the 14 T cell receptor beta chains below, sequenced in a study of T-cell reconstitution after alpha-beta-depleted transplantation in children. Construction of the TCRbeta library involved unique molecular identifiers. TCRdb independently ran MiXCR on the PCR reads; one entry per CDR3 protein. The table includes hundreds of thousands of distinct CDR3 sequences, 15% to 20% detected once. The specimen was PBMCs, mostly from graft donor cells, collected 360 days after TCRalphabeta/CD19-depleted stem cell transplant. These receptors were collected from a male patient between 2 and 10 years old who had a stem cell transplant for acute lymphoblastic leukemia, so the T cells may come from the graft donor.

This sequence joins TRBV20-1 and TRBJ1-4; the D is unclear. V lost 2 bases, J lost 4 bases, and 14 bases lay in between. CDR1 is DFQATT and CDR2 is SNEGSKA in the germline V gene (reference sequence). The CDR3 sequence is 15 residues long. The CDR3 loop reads CSARPLERNNEKLFF. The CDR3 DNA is TGCAGTGCTAGACCCCTCGAACGGAATAATGAAAAACTGTTTTTT.

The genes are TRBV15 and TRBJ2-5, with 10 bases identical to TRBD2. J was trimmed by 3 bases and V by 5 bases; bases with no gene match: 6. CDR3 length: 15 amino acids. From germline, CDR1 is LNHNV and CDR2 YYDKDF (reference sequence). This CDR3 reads CATSAGLAVEETQYF. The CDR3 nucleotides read TGTGCCACCAGCGCAGGACTAGCGGTTGAAGAGACCCAGTACTTC. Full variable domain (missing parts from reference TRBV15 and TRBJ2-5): DAMVIQNPRYQVTQFGKPVTLSCSQTLNHNVMYWYQQKSSQAPKLLFHYYDKDFNNEADTPDNFQSRRPNTSFCFLDIRSPGLGDTAMYLCATSAGLAVEETQYFGPGTRLLVL.

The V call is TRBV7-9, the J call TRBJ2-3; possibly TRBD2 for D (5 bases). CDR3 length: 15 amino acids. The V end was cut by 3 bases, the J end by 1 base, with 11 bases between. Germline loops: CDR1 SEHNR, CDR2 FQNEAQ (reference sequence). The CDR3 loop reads CASSFFGGGTDTQYF. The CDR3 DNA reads TGTGCCAGCAGCTTCTTTGGAGGAGGCACAGATACGCAGTATTTT.

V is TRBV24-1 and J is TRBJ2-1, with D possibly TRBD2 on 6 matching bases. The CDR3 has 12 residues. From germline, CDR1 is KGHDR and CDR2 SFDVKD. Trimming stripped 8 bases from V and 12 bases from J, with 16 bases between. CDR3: CATMDPGGLQFF. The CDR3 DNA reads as TGTGCCACCATGGACCCCGGGGGATTGCAGTTCTTC.

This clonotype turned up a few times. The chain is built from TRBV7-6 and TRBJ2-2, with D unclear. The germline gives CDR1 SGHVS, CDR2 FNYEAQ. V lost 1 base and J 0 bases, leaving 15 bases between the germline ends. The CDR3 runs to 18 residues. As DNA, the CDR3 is TGTGCCAGCAGCTTAGGGTCACAGACGATAGCGAACACCGGGGAGCTGTTTTTT. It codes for CASSLGSQTIANTGELFF.

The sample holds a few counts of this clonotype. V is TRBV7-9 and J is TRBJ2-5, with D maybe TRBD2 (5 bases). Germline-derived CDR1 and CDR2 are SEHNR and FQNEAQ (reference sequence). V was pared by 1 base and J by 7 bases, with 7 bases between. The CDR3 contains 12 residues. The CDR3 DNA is TGTGCCAGCAGCTTAGGAGGGCGGACCCAGTACTTC. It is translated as CASSLGGRTQYF.

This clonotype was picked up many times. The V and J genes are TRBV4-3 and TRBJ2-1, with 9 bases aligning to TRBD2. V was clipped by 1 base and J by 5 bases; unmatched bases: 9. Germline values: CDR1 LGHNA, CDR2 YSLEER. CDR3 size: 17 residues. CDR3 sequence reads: CASSQVTLAGRDNEQFF. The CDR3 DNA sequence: TGCGCCAGCAGCCAAGTCACCCTAGCGGGAAGGGACAATGAGCAGTTCTTC.

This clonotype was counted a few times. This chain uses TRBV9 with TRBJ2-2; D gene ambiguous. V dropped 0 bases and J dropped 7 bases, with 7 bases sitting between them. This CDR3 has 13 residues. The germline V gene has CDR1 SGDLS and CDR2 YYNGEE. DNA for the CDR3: TGTGCCAGCAGCGTAGTTTGGGGCGGGGAGCTGTTTTTT. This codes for CASSVVWGGELFF.

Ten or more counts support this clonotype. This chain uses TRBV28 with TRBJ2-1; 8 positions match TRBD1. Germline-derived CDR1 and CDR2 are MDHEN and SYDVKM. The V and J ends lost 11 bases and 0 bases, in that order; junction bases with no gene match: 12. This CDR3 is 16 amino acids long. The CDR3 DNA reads TGTGCCTCCCGGACAGGGACAGGAGTCTCCTACAATGAGCAGTTCTTC. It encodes CASRTGTGVSYNEQFF.

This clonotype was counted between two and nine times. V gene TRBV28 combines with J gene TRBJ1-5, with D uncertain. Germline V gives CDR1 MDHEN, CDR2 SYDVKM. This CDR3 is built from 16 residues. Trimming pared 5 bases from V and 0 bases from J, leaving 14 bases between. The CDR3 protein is CASSAPGSYSNQPQHF. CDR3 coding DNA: TGTGCCAGCAGTGCTCCGGGCTCTTATAGCAATCAGCCCCAGCATTTT.

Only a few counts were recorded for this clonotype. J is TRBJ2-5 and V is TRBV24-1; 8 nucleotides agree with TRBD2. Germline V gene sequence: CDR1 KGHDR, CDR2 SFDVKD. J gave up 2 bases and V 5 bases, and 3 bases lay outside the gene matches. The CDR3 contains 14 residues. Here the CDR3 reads CATSVLAGQETQYF. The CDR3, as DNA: TGTGCCACCAGTGTCCTAGCGGGTCAAGAGACCCAGTACTTC.

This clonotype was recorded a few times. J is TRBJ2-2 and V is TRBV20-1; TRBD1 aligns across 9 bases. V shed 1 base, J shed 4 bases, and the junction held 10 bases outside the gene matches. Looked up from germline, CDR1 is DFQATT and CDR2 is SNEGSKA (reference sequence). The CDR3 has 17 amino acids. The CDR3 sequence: CSARVKGTGRSTGELFF. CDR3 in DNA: TGCAGTGCTAGAGTGAAAGGGACAGGGAGGAGCACCGGGGAGCTGTTTTTT.

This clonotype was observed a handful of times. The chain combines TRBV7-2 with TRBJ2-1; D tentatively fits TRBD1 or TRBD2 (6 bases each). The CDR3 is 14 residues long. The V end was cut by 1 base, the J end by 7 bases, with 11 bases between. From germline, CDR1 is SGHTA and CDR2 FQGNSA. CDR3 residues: CASSLEGGVNEQFF. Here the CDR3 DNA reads TGTGCCAGCAGCTTAGAGGGGGGAGTAAATGAGCAGTTCTTC.

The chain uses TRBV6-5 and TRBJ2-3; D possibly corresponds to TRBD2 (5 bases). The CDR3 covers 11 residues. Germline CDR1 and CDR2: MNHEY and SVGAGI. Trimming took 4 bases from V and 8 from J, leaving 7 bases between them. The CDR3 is CASSSRGTQYF. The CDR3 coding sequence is TGTGCCAGCAGTTCCCGGGGTACGCAGTATTTT.